Listed below are T cell receptor beta chains from one sample, sequenced in a study of T cell changes during pregnancy in multiple sclerosis. Profiled with immunoSEQ multiplex PCR; TCRdb holds only in-frame clones, not every one. The sample has around 49,000 clones; about 90% are singletons. Here the sequenced sample was CD4+ T cells from peripheral blood mononuclear cells, taken after pregnancy. The receptors shown here come from a female donor in good health, enrolled as a control in a pregnancy study. CDR3s include the opening cysteine and the closing phenylalanine or tryptophan. D genes are given only for firm matches. A row's size may be missing; if present it is once, few, many or a size class.

cdr3_nt | cdr3_aa | clone_size | v_call | d_call | j_call
TGTGCCAGCAAGTCCCGACGTACCGGGGAAGAGCAGTACTTC | CASKSRRTGEEQYF | few | TRBV5-4 | NA | TRBJ2-7
TGTGCCAGCGGCCTCCAGGGGGGCGGCTACACCTTC | CASGLQGGGYTF | NA | TRBV27 | TRBD1 | TRBJ1-2
TGTGCCAGCAGTTTCGGAGGTTCGGAAGCTTTCTTT | CASSFGGSEAFF | NA | TRBV7-9 | NA | TRBJ1-1
TGTGCCAGCAGTGTCACAGGGGTTGTTTTAGGCAAAAACATTCAGTACTTC | CASSVTGVVLGKNIQYF | NA | TRBV25-1 | TRBD1 | TRBJ2-4
TGTGCCTGGAGTGTTGGGCAGGGCACAGATACGCAGTATTTT | CAWSVGQGTDTQYF | NA | TRBV30 | NA | TRBJ2-3
TGTGCCAGCAGCTTAATCCGCGGCCAGGGGTACTACAATGAGCAGTTCTTC | CASSLIRGQGYYNEQFF | NA | TRBV7-3 | NA | TRBJ2-1
TGTGCCAGCAGCTTTAAGAGCGGGGGGGCATCAGAGACCCAGTACTTC | CASSFKSGGASETQYF | NA | TRBV12-1 | NA | TRBJ2-5
TGCGCCAGCAGCTCTCTGACAGGGACCTACACCTTC | CASSSLTGTYTF | NA | TRBV5-1 | TRBD1 | TRBJ1-2
TGCAGCGTCGGTTTAGCGGCCGGGCTTTCCTACGAGCAGTACTTC | CSVGLAAGLSYEQYF | NA | TRBV29-1 | NA | TRBJ2-7
TGTGCCAGCAGGCCAGGGTTGAGTGAGCAGTTCTTC | CASRPGLSEQFF | NA | TRBV7-9 | NA | TRBJ2-1
TGTGCCAGCAGCACAGGGGGCGCGCCCTACGAGCAGTACTTC | CASSTGGAPYEQYF | NA | TRBV28 | TRBD1 | TRBJ2-7
TGTGCCTGCTCGGTGGGGACAGGGAGCGATTCACCCCTCCACTTT | CACSVGTGSDSPLHF | NA | TRBV19 | TRBD1 | TRBJ1-6
TGTGCCAGCAGTCCCCAGGTCGGTAGCAATCAGCCCCAGCATTTT | CASSPQVGSNQPQHF | NA | TRBV2 | NA | TRBJ1-5
TGTGCCAGCAGTTTGGGGGCTGGCGTAGCGGGAGGATCCGGGGAGCTGTTTTTT | CASSLGAGVAGGSGELFF | NA | TRBV28 | TRBD2 | TRBJ2-2
TGTGCCAGCTCACCACTGACAGGGTCCGCGGAGGGAAAACTGTTTTTT | CASSPLTGSAEGKLFF | NA | TRBV18 | TRBD1 | TRBJ1-4
TGTGCCAGCACCGAAACGGGACTAGCTGACCCTATCGGCAATGAGCAGTTCTTC | CASTETGLADPIGNEQFF | once | TRBV13 | TRBD2 | TRBJ2-1
TGTGCCAGCAGCATGGGACAGGGACAGGTTGGCGCTAATGAAAAACTGTTTTTT | CASSMGQGQVGANEKLFF | once | TRBV9 | TRBD1 | TRBJ1-4
TGCGCCAGCAGCCAAGCCCTAGCGCCCTATTTATATGAGCAGTTCTTC | CASSQALAPYLYEQFF | NA | TRBV4-1 | NA | TRBJ2-1
TGTGCCAGCAGCTTGACGACAGGGGGAGGAGGCTACACCTTC | CASSLTTGGGGYTF | NA | TRBV7-3 | TRBD1 | TRBJ1-2
TGTGCCAGCAGTTACAAGGTTAGCGGGGGCACGGAGACCCAGTACTTC | CASSYKVSGGTETQYF | NA | TRBV6-6 | TRBD2 | TRBJ2-5
TGTGCCAGCAGTTACTCCAGGGAAGAGACCCAGTACTTC | CASSYSREETQYF | NA | TRBV6-5 | NA | TRBJ2-5
TGTGCCAGCAGCATGACCGGGCCTCAAGCGGGGAACACTGAAGCTTTCTTT | CASSMTGPQAGNTEAFF | NA | TRBV5-6 | NA | TRBJ1-1
TGTGCCAGCAGTACAAAAAAGTCGTCAGAGACCCAGTACTTC | CASSTKKSSETQYF | NA | TRBV5-4 | NA | TRBJ2-5
TGTGCCAGCAGCTTACAGGGGGCCTCCTACGAGCAGTACTTC | CASSLQGASYEQYF | NA | TRBV5-4 | TRBD1 | TRBJ2-7
TGTGCCAGCAGCTTAGATCCCTTGAGGGGGGGCGTCCTTCAGTACGAGCAGTACTTC | CASSLDPLRGGVLQYEQYF | NA | TRBV7-9 | NA | TRBJ2-7
TGTGCCAGTCTACGCGGGACAGGGAATTCCGAGCAGTACTTC | CASLRGTGNSEQYF | NA | TRBV2 | TRBD1 | TRBJ2-7
TGTGCCAGCCATAAACCCAGCGGACAGGGCCACAATCAGCCCCAGCATTTT | CASHKPSGQGHNQPQHF | NA | TRBV7-6 | TRBD1 | TRBJ1-5
TGTGCCAGCAGCCCGCGGACAGGTCGGGCTAGCGGGATGGAGACCCAGTACTTC | CASSPRTGRASGMETQYF | NA | TRBV9 | TRBD2 | TRBJ2-5
TGTGCCAGCTCACCGGTGTCCGGGAGCTCCTACAATGAGCAGTTCTTC | CASSPVSGSSYNEQFF | once | TRBV18 | NA | TRBJ2-1
TGCGCCAGCAGCTTGGTCATCGGGGAGCTGTTTTTT | CASSLVIGELFF | NA | TRBV5-1 | NA | TRBJ2-2
TGTGCCAGCAGCATACGACAGGGTTCAAACACCATATATTTT | CASSIRQGSNTIYF | NA | TRBV7-2 | TRBD1 | TRBJ1-3
TGTGCCACCGCACCAGTCGGGACTAGCGGGACTGAAAGCACAGATACGCAGTATTTT | CATAPVGTSGTESTDTQYF | NA | TRBV15 | TRBD2 | TRBJ2-3
TGCAGCGTTGAAGACGGTTCCTACGAGCAGTACTTC | CSVEDGSYEQYF | NA | TRBV29-1 | NA | TRBJ2-7
TGCGCCAGCAGCTTCATGGGACAGGGGGCGCTCAGCTCTGGAAACACCATATATTTT | CASSFMGQGALSSGNTIYF | NA | TRBV5-1 | TRBD1 | TRBJ1-3
TGTGCCAGTAGTATACGAGCGGGAGTAGGCGATGAGCAGTTCTTC | CASSIRAGVGDEQFF | NA | TRBV19 | TRBD2 | TRBJ2-1
TGTGCCAGTAGTATAGTCGCGGGTTTCGGCACAGATACGCAGTATTTT | CASSIVAGFGTDTQYF | NA | TRBV19 | NA | TRBJ2-3
TGTGCCAGCAGAAAGAGCGGGAGTGCCTACGAGCAGTACTTC | CASRKSGSAYEQYF | NA | TRBV28 | TRBD2 | TRBJ2-7
TGTGCCACCAGCAGAGATCCTCCGAGACAGGGGGATGGTGTGCAGTATTTT | CATSRDPPRQGDGVQYF | NA | TRBV15 | TRBD1 | TRBJ2-3
TGTGCCAGCAGTGTCGCTAGCGGGGGGGGTGAGACCCAGTACTTC | CASSVASGGGETQYF | NA | TRBV6-4 | TRBD2 | TRBJ2-5
TGTGCCATCAGTACTAGCGGAAAGTACAATGAGCAGTTCTTC | CAISTSGKYNEQFF | NA | TRBV10-3 | TRBD2 | TRBJ2-1
TGTGCCAGTCTAAGGGGCTACGAGCAGTACTTC | CASLRGYEQYF | NA | TRBV2 | NA | TRBJ2-7
TGTGCCAGCAGCCCCAGCTCTGGAAACACCATATATTTT | CASSPSSGNTIYF | NA | TRBV7-9 | NA | TRBJ1-3
TGTGCCAGCAGCCAAGAAACCGGGGGGTCCGAGCAGTACTTC | CASSQETGGSEQYF | NA | TRBV4-2 | TRBD2 | TRBJ2-7
TGTGCCAGCAGCTTAGTAGCGACTAGCGGCAACAATGAGCAGTTCTTC | CASSLVATSGNNEQFF | NA | TRBV7-8 | TRBD2 | TRBJ2-1
TGTGCCAGCAGTTTATCGATCCGATCGGGGACCCAGTACTTC | CASSLSIRSGTQYF | NA | TRBV27 | NA | TRBJ2-5
TGTGCCGCGTGTAGGTCCGTGGAAGCGCGGACGCAGTATTTT | CAACRSVEARTQYF | NA | TRBV21-1 | NA | TRBJ2-3